This entry describes one T cell receptor (beta chain). Its antigen is undetermined. This record comes from a study of tumor-infiltrating lymphocytes in primary liver carcinoma. Study background: Both sexes were represented among patients, who were 30 to 69 years old.

The source of the blood RNA was unsorted whole blood, and germline DNA was extracted as well. Starting from around 500 ng of total RNA, TCR beta cDNA was produced with a primer in the constant region. What produced the TCR beta libraries was three nested multiplex PCR rounds using slightly modified ARM-PCR. TRBV1-TRBV30 forward primers and a C-beta reverse primer were used in the first two PCR rounds, which each ran for approximately 11 cycles. TCRdb used MiXCR to reprocess the multiplex PCR reads, holding one entry per CDR3 protein. The table includes some 190,000 distinct CDR3 sequences, less than 65% detected once. Whole-study results and caveats: Bulk unsorted sampling precluded comparing CD4+ and CD8+ repertoires. Blood had a significantly lower top-250-clone fraction than tumors did (p = 0.039). Overlap between tumor regions exceeded overlap of tumor with adjacent tissue or blood.

This CDR3 has 11 residues. V lost 0 bases to trimming and J lost 12 bases, with 9 bases between them. Per the germline V gene, CDR1 is SGHAT and CDR2 is FQNNGV. The source material was peripheral blood. The sequence derives from a man aged 40-49 years with primary liver carcinoma and hepatitis B virus infection. The rearrangement uses TRBV11-2 and TRBJ2-7; no clear D gene. The CDR3 nucleotides are TGTGCCAGCAGCTTAGATTACGGGCGGTACTTC. Translated: CASSLDYGRYF.